This T cell receptor beta chain was identified in a study of blood T cells in healthy people across ages. Through a sample-barcoded 5' primer and a J-beta primer mix, a second PCR was run for about 6 to 12 cycles. MiXCR, run by TCRdb on the 5' RACE reads, gives a single entry per CDR3 protein. Of approximately 850,000 distinct CDR3 sequences detected, over 45% appear once; the ten largest clones hold over 20%. About this clonotype itself: What it recognizes is unknown.

CDR1 is DFQATT, CDR2 SNEGSKA, per germline (reference sequence). V was clipped by 1 base and J by 0 bases; unmatched bases: 13. The CDR3 has 19 residues. The donors, healthy Caucasians from Russia, were aged about 6 to 90. Study-level findings and limits: Unknown donor CMV status possibly confounded expanded clonotype changes. Diversity was higher, and naive CD4+ cells more numerous, in long-lived donors than in aged donors.

The chain carries TRBV20-1 and TRBJ1-5, with 9 bases matching TRBD1. This sequence was found in a man between 25 and 39 years old in good health. Sequencing was performed on blood. The CDR3 here is CSARVGTGKELSSNQPQHF. As DNA, the CDR3 is TGCAGTGCTAGAGTGGGGACAGGGAAGGAGTTATCTAGCAATCAGCCCCAGCATTTT.